One sample yielded the 18 T cell receptor beta chains listed below, sequenced in a study of blood T cell repertoires in COVID-19. The data were produced by immunoSEQ multiplex PCR, yet TCRdb's version contains in-frame clones alone and is incomplete. Of about 180,000 clones detected, about 90% appear once; the ten largest clones hold about 20%. Sequences were obtained from peripheral blood. The source is a man aged 65 to 79 with active or convalescent COVID-19.

V usage is TRBV11-3 and J usage is TRBJ2-5; 10 bases are a match to TRBD1. After removal of 5 bases from V and 4 bases from J, the junction contained 7 bases not matched to a gene. Germline CDR1 reads SGHNT; CDR2 reads YENEEA. This CDR3 region has 15 residues. For the CDR3, the DNA is TGTGCCAGCAGCCCCCGGACAGGGGGAGGAGAGACCCAGTACTTC. Protein: CASSPRTGGGETQYF.

The V and J genes are TRBV3-1 (or the pseudogene TRBV3-2) and TRBJ1-2; 8 positions match TRBD1. J gave up 7 bases and V 3 bases, and 13 bases lay outside the gene matches. This CDR3 region has 16 residues. The germline V gene encodes CDR1 LGHDT and CDR2 YNNKEL (reference sequence). CDR3 DNA sequence: TGTGCCAGCAGCCAGTTCGCCCCCAGGGGGCTGGGTGGCTACACCTTC. Translated, it gives CASSQFAPRGLGGYTF.

This chain uses TRBV15 with TRBJ2-1, with D possibly being TRBD2 (6 bases). The CDR3 contains 15 residues. Germline V gene lookup returns CDR1 LNHNV and CDR2 YYDKDF (reference sequence). V lost 3 bases and J 10 bases, leaving 19 bases between the germline ends. CDR3 sequence reads: CATSSQRARSGEQFF. The CDR3 DNA sequence: TGTGCCACCAGCAGTCAACGGGCCCGGAGCGGGGAGCAGTTCTTC.

The chain couples TRBV27 to TRBJ1-6; the match to TRBD1 covers 7 bases. V dropped 7 bases and J dropped 0; count of bases not matched to a gene: 6. The CDR3 loop spans 16 amino acids. CDR1 and CDR2 (germline): MNHEY, SMNVEV (reference sequence). DNA of the CDR3: TGTGCCAGCACCAAGGACAGGAGCTCCTATAATTCACCCCTCCACTTT. It encodes CASTKDRSSYNSPLHF.

This chain connects TRBV15 to TRBJ2-7; D gene uncertain. Germline-derived CDR1 and CDR2 are LNHNV and YYDKDF (reference sequence). CDR3 length equals 12 residues. The V end lost 1 base, the J end lost 7 bases, and 8 bases lay between the germline ends. The DNA of the CDR3 is TGTGCCACCAGCAGAGTTTATTTTGAGCAGTACTTC. Protein: CATSRVYFEQYF.

The rearrangement uses TRBV3-1 (or the pseudogene TRBV3-2) and TRBJ1-2, with a tentative D call TRBD1 (5 bases). This CDR3 has 14 residues. The germline V and J ends were trimmed by 4 bases and 8 bases, with 17 bases remaining between them. CDR1 is LGHDT, CDR2 YNNKEL, per germline (reference sequence). The CDR3 DNA sequence: TGTGCCAGCAGCCTCTCTCAGGGTTTGGTCGGCTACACCTTC. Protein: CASSLSQGLVGYTF.

This clone was observed once. This sequence joins TRBV7-8 and TRBJ1-2; the match to TRBD1 covers 8 bases. Germline V gene sequence: CDR1 SGHVS, CDR2 FQNEAQ. The junction had 11 bases not matched to a gene; V was cut back by 1 base and J by 7 bases. The CDR3 consists of 16 residues. The CDR3 sequence: CASSLEGGQGASGYTF. CDR3 nucleotides: TGTGCCAGCAGCTTAGAAGGCGGTCAGGGGGCATCTGGCTACACCTTC.

This rearrangement joins TRBV6-1 to TRBJ2-3, with a possible D match to TRBD2 (5 bases). CDR3 length: 16 amino acids. V lost 0 bases and J lost 2, with 12 bases in between. Germline CDR1 and CDR2: MNHNS and SASEGT. The CDR3 sequence: CASSEATRDPTDTQYF. DNA of the CDR3: TGTGCCAGCAGTGAAGCGACACGGGATCCCACAGATACGCAGTATTTT.

The chain carries TRBV28 and TRBJ2-5; D perhaps matches TRBD2 (5 bases). V lost 4 bases to trimming and J lost 5 bases, with 20 bases between them. The CDR3 has 16 amino acids. Germline lookup yields CDR1 MDHEN and CDR2 SYDVKM. CDR3 in amino acids: CASSSGWRLVQETQYF. CDR3 nucleotides: TGTGCCAGCAGTTCAGGTTGGAGGCTGGTTCAGGAGACCCAGTACTTC. The full variable domain, rest sourced from reference TRBV28 and TRBJ2-5, is DVKVTQSSRYLVKRTGEKVFLECVQDMDHENMFWYRQDPGLGLRLIYFSYDVKMKEKGDIPEGYSVSREKKERFSLILESASTNQTSMYLCASSSGWRLVQETQYFGPGTRLLVL.

The V and J genes are TRBV27 and TRBJ1-1; possibly TRBD1 for D (6 bases). V lost 6 bases and J 3 bases, leaving 14 bases between the germline ends. CDR3 size: 14 residues. Germline V gives CDR1 MNHEY, CDR2 SMNVEV (reference sequence). CDR3 nucleotides: TGTGCCAGCAGCTCTCAGGGGAGTCACACTGAAGCTTTCTTT. As protein: CASSSQGSHTEAFF.

The CDR3 DNA reads as TGCGCCAGCGATTGGACTAGCGGCACAGATACGCAGTATTTT. Its protein product is CASDWTSGTDTQYF. The rearrangement uses TRBV5-1 and TRBJ2-3, with TRBD2 matching over 9 bases. Trimming took 7 bases from V and 1 from J; bases not matched to a gene: 4. Germline V CDR1 and CDR2: SGHRS, YFSETQ. The CDR3 has 14 residues.

The V gene is TRBV5-4, the J gene TRBJ1-4, with D tentatively TRBD1 (6 bases). The CDR3 is 14 amino acids. Per the germline V gene, CDR1 is SGHNT and CDR2 is YYREEE (reference sequence). V lost 0 bases, J lost 8 bases, and 11 bases lay in between. The CDR3 region is CASSLAGVREKLFF. The CDR3 nucleotides read TGTGCCAGCAGCTTGGCAGGGGTTAGGGAAAAACTGTTTTTT.

This clone has a handful of counts. V usage is TRBV9 and J usage is TRBJ2-7; no firm D call. Trimming cost V 2 bases and J 3 bases, with 9 bases left between them. The CDR3 has 13 residues. The germline V gene encodes CDR1 SGDLS and CDR2 YYNGEE. CDR3 DNA: TGTGCCAGCAGCGTCCATGCCGGCTACGAGCAGTACTTC. It encodes CASSVHAGYEQYF. The whole variable domain, filled in from reference TRBV9 and TRBJ2-7, reads DSGVTQTPKHLITATGQRVTLRCSPRSGDLSVYWYQQSLDQGLQFLIQYYNGEERAKGNILERFSAQQFPDLHSELNLSSLELGDSALYFCASSVHAGYEQYFGPGTRLTVT.

The chain joins TRBV9 to TRBJ2-7; possibly TRBD1 for D (6 bases). Germline V gives CDR1 SGDLS, CDR2 YYNGEE. V dropped 1 base and J dropped 0 bases, with 11 bases sitting between them. This CDR3 is built from 15 residues. CDR3 DNA sequence: TGTGCCAGCAGCGTACTATCGACAGGCTCCTACGAGCAGTACTTC. Protein sequence: CASSVLSTGSYEQYF.

The chain uses TRBV7-8 and TRBJ2-2; D may be TRBD1 (6 bases). The germline gives CDR1 SGHVS, CDR2 FQNEAQ. The V gene lost 5 bases and the J gene lost 1 base, with 14 bases spanning the gap. The CDR3 sequence is 16 residues long. CDR3 sequence (DNA): TGTGCCAGCAGCCTACAGGGCTATTTGAACACCGGGGAGCTGTTTTTT. Its translation is CASSLQGYLNTGELFF.

In the case of this clone: Other DNA sequences from this sample encode an identical CDR3 as well. The chain couples TRBV7-2 to TRBJ1-5, with 7 bases aligning to TRBD1. The CDR3 spans 14 residues. Germline V gives CDR1 SGHTA, CDR2 FQGNSA. V gave up 1 base and J gave up 5 bases; unmatched junction bases: 2. CDR3 coding DNA: TGTGCCAGCAGCTTAGGACAGGGTGATCAGCCCCAGCATTTT. This translates into CASSLGQGDQPQHF.

The count of this clone is one. The V and J genes are TRBV28 and TRBJ2-4, with 8 bases lining up with TRBD2. This CDR3 spans 18 amino acids. V lost 10 bases, J lost 3 bases, and 20 bases stayed unmatched. CDR1 is MDHEN and CDR2 is SYDVKM in the germline V gene. CDR3 coding DNA: TGTGCCAACCTACCCCCCCGGGGGGGCCCGCTACTCAAAAACATTCAGTACTTC. Protein sequence: CANLPPRGGPLLKNIQYF.

Written as DNA, the CDR3 is TGTGCCAGCAGCTTAGGGGCAGGGTATGAAGAGACCCAGTACTTC. Amino acids: CASSLGAGYEETQYF. The chain has TRBV7-8 and TRBJ2-5; possibly TRBD1 for D (5 bases). V was shortened by 1 base and J by 3 bases, with 12 bases between the two germline ends. In germline, CDR1 is SGHVS, CDR2 FQNEAQ. CDR3 size: 15 residues. The entire variable domain, with the rest obtained from reference TRBV7-8 and TRBJ2-5, is as follows: GAGVSQSPRYKVAKRGQDVALRCDPISGHVSLFWYQQALGQGPEFLTYFQNEAQLDKSGLPSDRFFAERPEGSVSTLKIQRTQQEDSAVYLCASSLGAGYEETQYFGPGTRLLVL.